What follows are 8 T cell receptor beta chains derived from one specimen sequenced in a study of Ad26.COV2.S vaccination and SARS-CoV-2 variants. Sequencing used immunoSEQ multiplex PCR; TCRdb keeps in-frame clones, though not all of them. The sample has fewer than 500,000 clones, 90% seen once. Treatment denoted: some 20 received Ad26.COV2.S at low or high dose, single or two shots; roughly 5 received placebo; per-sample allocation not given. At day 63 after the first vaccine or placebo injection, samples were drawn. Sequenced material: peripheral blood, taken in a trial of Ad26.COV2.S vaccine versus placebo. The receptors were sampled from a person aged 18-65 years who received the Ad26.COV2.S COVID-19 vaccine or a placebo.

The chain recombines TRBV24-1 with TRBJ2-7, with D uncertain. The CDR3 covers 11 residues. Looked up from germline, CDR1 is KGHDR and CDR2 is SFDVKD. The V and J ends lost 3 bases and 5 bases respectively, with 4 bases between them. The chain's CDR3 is CATSDHHEQYF. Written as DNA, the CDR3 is TGTGCCACCAGTGATCACCACGAGCAGTACTTC.

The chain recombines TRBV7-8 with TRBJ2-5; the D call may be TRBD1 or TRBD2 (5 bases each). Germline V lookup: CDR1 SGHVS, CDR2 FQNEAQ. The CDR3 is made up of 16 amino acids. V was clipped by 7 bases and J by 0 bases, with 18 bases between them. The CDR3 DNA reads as TGTGCCAGCACCCCGACTATCCAGGGCGACCAAGAGACCCAGTACTTC. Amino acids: CASTPTIQGDQETQYF.

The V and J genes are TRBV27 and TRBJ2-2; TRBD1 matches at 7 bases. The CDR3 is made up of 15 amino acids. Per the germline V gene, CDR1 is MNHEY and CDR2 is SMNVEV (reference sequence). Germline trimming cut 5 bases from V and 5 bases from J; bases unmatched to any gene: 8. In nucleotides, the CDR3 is TGTGCCAGCAGTGCACAGGGGACCATTACCGGGGAGCTGTTTTTT. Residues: CASSAQGTITGELFF.

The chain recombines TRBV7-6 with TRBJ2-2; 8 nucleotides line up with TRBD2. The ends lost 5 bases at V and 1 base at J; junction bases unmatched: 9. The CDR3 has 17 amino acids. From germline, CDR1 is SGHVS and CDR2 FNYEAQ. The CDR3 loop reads CASSGTSAGGNTGELFF. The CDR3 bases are TGTGCCAGCAGCGGCACGTCGGCGGGAGGGAACACCGGGGAGCTGTTTTTT.

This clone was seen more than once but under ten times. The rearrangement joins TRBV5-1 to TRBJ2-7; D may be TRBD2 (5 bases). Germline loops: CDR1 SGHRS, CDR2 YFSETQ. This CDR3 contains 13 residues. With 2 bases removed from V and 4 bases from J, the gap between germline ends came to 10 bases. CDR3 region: CASSFDPGYEQYF. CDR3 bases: TGCGCCAGCAGCTTCGATCCGGGATACGAGCAGTACTTC.

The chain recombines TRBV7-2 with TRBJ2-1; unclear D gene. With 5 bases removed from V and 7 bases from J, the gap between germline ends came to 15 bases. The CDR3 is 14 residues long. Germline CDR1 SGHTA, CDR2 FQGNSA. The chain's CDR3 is CASSPSLLVNEQFF. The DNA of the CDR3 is TGTGCCAGCAGCCCCTCCCTCTTAGTAAATGAGCAGTTCTTC.

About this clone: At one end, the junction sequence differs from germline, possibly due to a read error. This chain's CDR3 is CASSLASGRYEQFF. CDR3 bases: TGTGCTAGCAGCTTAGCTAGCGGGAGGTATGAGCAGTTCTTC. J is TRBJ2-1 and V is TRBV7-7; 11 bases fit TRBD2. The CDR3 spans 14 residues. Germline values: CDR1 SSHAT, CDR2 FNYEAQ (reference sequence).

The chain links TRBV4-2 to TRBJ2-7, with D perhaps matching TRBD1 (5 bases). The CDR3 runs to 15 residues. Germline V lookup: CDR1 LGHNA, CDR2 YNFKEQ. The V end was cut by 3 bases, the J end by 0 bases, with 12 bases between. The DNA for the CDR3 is TGTGCCAGCAGCCATAGTAGGACAAACTCCTACGAGCAGTACTTC. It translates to CASSHSRTNSYEQYF.